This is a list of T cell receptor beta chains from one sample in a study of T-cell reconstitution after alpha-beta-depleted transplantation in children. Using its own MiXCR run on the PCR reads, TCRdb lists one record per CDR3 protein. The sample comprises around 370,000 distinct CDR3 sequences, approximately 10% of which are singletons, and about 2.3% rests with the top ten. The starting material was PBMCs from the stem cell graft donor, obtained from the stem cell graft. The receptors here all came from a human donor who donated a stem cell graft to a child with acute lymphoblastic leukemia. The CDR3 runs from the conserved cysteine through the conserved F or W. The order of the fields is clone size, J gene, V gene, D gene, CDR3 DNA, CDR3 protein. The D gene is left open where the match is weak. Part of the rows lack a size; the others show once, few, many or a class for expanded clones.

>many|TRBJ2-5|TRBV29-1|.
TGCAGCGTTATAAGGGTTGGTAGGGAGACCCAGTACTTC
CSVIRVGRETQYF
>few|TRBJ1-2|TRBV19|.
TGTGCCAGTAGTGACTCAGGCCGAGCTAACTATGGCTACACCTTC
CASSDSGRANYGYTF
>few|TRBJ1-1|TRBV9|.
TGTGCCAGCAGCGTAGTACAGGGGAACACTGAAGCTTTCTTT
CASSVVQGNTEAFF
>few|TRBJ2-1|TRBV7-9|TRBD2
TGTGCCAGCAGCTTAGTGGGACTAGTGAATGAGCAGTTCTTC
CASSLVGLVNEQFF
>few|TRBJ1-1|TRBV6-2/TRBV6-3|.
TGTGCCAGCAGTTATCAGCCGGGCACTGACGCTTTCTTT
CASSYQPGTDAFF
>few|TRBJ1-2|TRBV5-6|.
TGTGCCAGCACCCTTGAACTGAACTATGGCTACACCTTC
CASTLELNYGYTF
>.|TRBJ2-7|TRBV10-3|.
TGTGCCATCAGTGACAGGGGGCGGGAGGACGAGCAGTACTTC
CAISDRGREDEQYF
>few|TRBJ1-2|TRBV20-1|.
TGCAGTGCTAGTAGAGAGACTAACTATGGCTACACCTTC
CSASRETNYGYTF
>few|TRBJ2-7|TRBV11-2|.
TGTGCCAGCAGCATACCCAGGAACAGGTCACCCTATTACTCCTACGAGCAGTACTTC
CASSIPRNRSPYYSYEQYF
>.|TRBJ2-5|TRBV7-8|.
TGTGCCAGCGGGCGGGCCCCGGGGGAGACCCAGTACTTC
CASGRAPGETQYF
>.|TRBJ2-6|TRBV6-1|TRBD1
TGTGCCAGCAGTCCGACAGGGGTCTCTGGGGCCAACGTCCTGACTTTC
CASSPTGVSGANVLTF
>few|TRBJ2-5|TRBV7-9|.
TGTGCCAGCAGCCCTAGAGGGGGACCGTACCAAGAGACCCAGTACTTC
CASSPRGGPYQETQYF
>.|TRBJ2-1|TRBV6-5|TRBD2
TGTGCCAGCAGTTACCCTCGGGGACTAGCGGGAGTAGGTGAGCAGTTCTTC
CASSYPRGLAGVGEQFF
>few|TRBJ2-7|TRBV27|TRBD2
TGTGCCAGCAGTTTATACGGGACTAGCAGCTACGAGCAGTACTTC
CASSLYGTSSYEQYF
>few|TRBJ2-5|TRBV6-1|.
TGTGCCAGCAGTACCGCCCGGACAAACGACCAAGAGACCCAGTACTTC
CASSTARTNDQETQYF
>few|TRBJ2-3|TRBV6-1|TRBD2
TGTGCCAGCAGCGGACTAGCGGGAGTGAGCACAGATACGCAGTATTTT
CASSGLAGVSTDTQYF
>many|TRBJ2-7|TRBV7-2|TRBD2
TGTGCCAGCAGCTTACTAGCGGGAGACGAGCAGTACTTC
CASSLLAGDEQYF
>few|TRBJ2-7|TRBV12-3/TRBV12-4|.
TGTGCCAGCAGTTTCGTGGCTCCGAACTACGAGCAGTACTTC
CASSFVAPNYEQYF
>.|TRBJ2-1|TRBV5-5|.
TGTGCCAGCAGCTTAGGGACAGATGCGACCTCGGGACTTCCTGAGCAGTTCTTC
CASSLGTDATSGLPEQFF
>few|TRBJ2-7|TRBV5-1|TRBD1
TGCGCCAGCAGCGCCGGGACAGGGGGAGGCGAGCAGTACTTC
CASSAGTGGGEQYF
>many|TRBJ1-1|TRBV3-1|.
TGTGCCAGCAGCCATTCAGGGGAGTTCACTGAAGCTTTCTTT
CASSHSGEFTEAFF
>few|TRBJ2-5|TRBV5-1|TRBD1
TGCGCCAGCAGCGCCGGACAGGGGGCGGGGGAGACCCAGTACTTC
CASSAGQGAGETQYF
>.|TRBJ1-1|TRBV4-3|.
TGCGCCAGCAGCCAAGTGTTTGCCTGGAACACTGAAGCTTTCTTT
CASSQVFAWNTEAFF
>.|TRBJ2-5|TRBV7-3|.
TGTGCCAGCAGCTTATCGGCACGCCAAGAGACCCAGTACTTC
CASSLSARQETQYF
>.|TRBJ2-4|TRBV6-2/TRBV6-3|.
TGTGCCAGCAGTCCCACAGGACTTCTAGCCAAAAACATTCAGTACTTC
CASSPTGLLAKNIQYF
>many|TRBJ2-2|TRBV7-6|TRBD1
TGTGCCAGCAGCTCTCACCCGGGACAGGGGACCGGGGAGCTGTTTTTT
CASSSHPGQGTGELFF
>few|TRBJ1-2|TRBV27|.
TGTGCCAGCAGTTTATCACCGCAATATGGCTACACCTTC
CASSLSPQYGYTF
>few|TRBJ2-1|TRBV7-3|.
TGTGCCAGCAGCCTCCGCGGGGCCTACAATGAGCAGTTCTTC
CASSLRGAYNEQFF
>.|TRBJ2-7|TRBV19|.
TGTGCCAGTAGTAGACCCTTCGGGCTTCACGACTCCTACGAGCAGTACTTC
CASSRPFGLHDSYEQYF
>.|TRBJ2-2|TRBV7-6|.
TGTGCCGGGAACAATTGGACCGGGGAGCTGTTTTTT
CAGNNWTGELFF
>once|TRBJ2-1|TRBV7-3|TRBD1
TGTGCCAGCAGCTCAAATCCCTTGGGCGGGACAGGGCTGGGCAATGAGCAGTTCTTC
CASSSNPLGGTGLGNEQFF
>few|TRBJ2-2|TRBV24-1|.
TGTGCCACCACGGACTCGATTACCGGGGAGCTGTTTTTT
CATTDSITGELFF
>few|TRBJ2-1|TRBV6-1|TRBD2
TGTGCCAGCAAACTAGCGGGAGTCAAAAATGAGCAGTTCTTC
CASKLAGVKNEQFF
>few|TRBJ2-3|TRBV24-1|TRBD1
TGTGCCACCGGGACAGGGATCACAGATACGCAGTATTTT
CATGTGITDTQYF
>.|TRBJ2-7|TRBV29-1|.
TGCAGCGTAGCAGAACACCGCGAGCAGTACTTC
CSVAEHREQYF
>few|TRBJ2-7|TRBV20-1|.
TGCAGTGCTAGAGAACAGAGCTACGAGCAGTACTTC
CSAREQSYEQYF
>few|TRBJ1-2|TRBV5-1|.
TGCGCCAGCGCCCTGGGGGGCGCAAGCAATGGCTACACCTTC
CASALGGASNGYTF
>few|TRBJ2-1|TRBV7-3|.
TGTGCCAGCAGCTTTCAGGGACCCAATGAGCAGTTCTTC
CASSFQGPNEQFF
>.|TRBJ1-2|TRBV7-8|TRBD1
TGTGCCAGCAGCTCATCTTCCCGACAGGGAGGCTATGGCTACACCTTC
CASSSSSRQGGYGYTF
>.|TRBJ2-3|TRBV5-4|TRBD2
TGTGCCAGCACCTTCGGGACTAGCGGTCCTAGGGCTAGCACAGATACGCAGTATTTT
CASTFGTSGPRASTDTQYF
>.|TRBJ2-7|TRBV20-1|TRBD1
TGCAGTGCTAGAGCAGGACAGGGGCGGTACGAGCAGTACTTC
CSARAGQGRYEQYF
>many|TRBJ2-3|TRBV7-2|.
TGTGCCAGCAGCCCGACCACAGATACGCAGTATTTT
CASSPTTDTQYF
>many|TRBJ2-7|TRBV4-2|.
TGTGCCAGCAGCCAAGATAGCGGTTTTTACAGGGGTCTCTCCTACGAGCAGTACTTC
CASSQDSGFYRGLSYEQYF
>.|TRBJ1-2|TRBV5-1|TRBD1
TGCGCCAGCAGCCGCGGGACAGGGCGCGCCTATGGCTACACCTTC
CASSRGTGRAYGYTF
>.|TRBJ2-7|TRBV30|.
TGTGCCTGGAGCGCGGGGGTTGGGACAGTCTATTACGAGCAGTACTTC
CAWSAGVGTVYYEQYF
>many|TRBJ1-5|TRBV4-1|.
TGCGCCAGCAGCCCCCTCGAGCACCTTAGCAATCAGCCCCAGCATTTT
CASSPLEHLSNQPQHF
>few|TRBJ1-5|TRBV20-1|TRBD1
TGCAGTGCTAGAGACATTCAGACAGGGAAGGTGAGCAATCAGCCCCAGCATTTT
CSARDIQTGKVSNQPQHF
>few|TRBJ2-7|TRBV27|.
TGTGCCAGCAGTCATGGGGTAGGGTACGAGCAGTACTTC
CASSHGVGYEQYF